The 6 T cell receptor beta chains presented below share a single source sample, sequenced in a study of tumor-infiltrating lymphocytes in localized non-small cell lung cancer. Method: immunoSEQ multiplex PCR; TCRdb's copy keeps in-frame clones and lacks some. The profile shows more than 12,000 clones, 80% to 90% of them singletons. The specimen sequenced was lung tumor tissue. Every receptor here comes from a human donor with non-small cell lung cancer.

This sequence joins TRBV5-4 and TRBJ2-1; TRBD1 agrees at 10 bases. The CDR3 totals 15 residues. V lost 4 bases to trimming and J lost 3 bases; unmatched junction nucleotides: 4. Germline lookup yields CDR1 SGHNT and CDR2 YYREEE (reference sequence). CDR3 nucleotide sequence: TGTGCCAGCAGCCCCGGGACAGGGGACTACAATGAGCAGTTCTTC. It translates to CASSPGTGDYNEQFF.

This clone came up once. This CDR3 is CASSYQTGNEQYF. In DNA, the CDR3 is TGTGCCAGCAGCTATCAGACAGGGAACGAGCAGTACTTC. V and J are TRBV7-9 and TRBJ2-7; 7 bases are shared with TRBD1. In germline, CDR1 is SEHNR, CDR2 FQNEAQ (reference sequence). V lost 4 bases to trimming and J lost 5 bases; unmatched junction nucleotides: 5. The CDR3 spans 13 residues.

The CDR3 DNA reads TGTGCCAGCAGCTTAAACCCAGCTAGCGGGAGGGCCGAGCAGTACTTC. This gives the protein CASSLNPASGRAEQYF. This chain uses TRBV11-3 with TRBJ2-7; 12 bases are shared with TRBD2. The trim removed 2 bases at V and 6 bases at J, leaving 8 bases unmatched. Germline lookup yields CDR1 SGHNT and CDR2 YENEEA. CDR3 length: 16 residues.

The chain uses TRBV6-1 and TRBJ2-1; D is ambiguous. CDR3 length: 14 residues. CDR1 and CDR2 (germline): MNHNS, SASEGT. Trimming stripped 2 bases from V and 5 bases from J, with 10 bases between. CDR3 sequence (DNA): TGTGCCAGCAGTGAACTGTCAGTTAACAATGAGCAGTTCTTC. Its translation is CASSELSVNNEQFF.

The V gene is TRBV7-9, the J gene TRBJ2-5; TRBD2 matches at 9 bases. Trimming took 5 bases from V and 4 from J; bases not matched to a gene: 11. Germline V gives CDR1 SEHNR, CDR2 FQNEAQ (reference sequence). CDR3 length: 16 amino acids. The CDR3 nucleotides are TGTGCCAGCAGCCCCTTTCGGACTAGCGTAGGAGAGACCCAGTACTTC. This gives the protein CASSPFRTSVGETQYF.

The DNA of the CDR3 is TGTGCCAGCAGTTTGACAGGGGGTCTTTACGAGCAGTACTTC. Protein product: CASSLTGGLYEQYF. The rearrangement links TRBV6-5 to TRBJ2-7, with 9 bases that match TRBD1. V lost 4 bases and J lost 4; bases outside the gene matches: 5. CDR3 length: 14 amino acids. CDR1 MNHEY and CDR2 SVGAGI come from the germline V gene.